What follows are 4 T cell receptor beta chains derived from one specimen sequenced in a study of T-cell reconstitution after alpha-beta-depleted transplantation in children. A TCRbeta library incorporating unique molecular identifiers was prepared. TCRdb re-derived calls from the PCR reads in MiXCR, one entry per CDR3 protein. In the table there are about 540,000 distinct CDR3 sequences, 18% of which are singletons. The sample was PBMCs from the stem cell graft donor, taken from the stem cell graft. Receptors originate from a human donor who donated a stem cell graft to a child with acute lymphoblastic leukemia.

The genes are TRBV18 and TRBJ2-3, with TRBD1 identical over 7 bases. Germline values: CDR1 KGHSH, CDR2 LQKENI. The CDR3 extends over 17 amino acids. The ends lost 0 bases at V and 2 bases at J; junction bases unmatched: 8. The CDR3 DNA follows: TGTGCCAGCTCACCACCCCGGACAGGAGCACCCACAGATACGCAGTATTTT. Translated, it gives CASSPPRTGAPTDTQYF.

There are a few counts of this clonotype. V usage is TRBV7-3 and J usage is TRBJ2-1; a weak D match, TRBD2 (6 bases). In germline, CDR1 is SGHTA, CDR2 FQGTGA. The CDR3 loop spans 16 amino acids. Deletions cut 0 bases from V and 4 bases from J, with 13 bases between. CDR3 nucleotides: TGTGCCAGCAGCTTAACGTTGGCGGGGCGGTACAATGAGCAGTTCTTC. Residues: CASSLTLAGRYNEQFF.

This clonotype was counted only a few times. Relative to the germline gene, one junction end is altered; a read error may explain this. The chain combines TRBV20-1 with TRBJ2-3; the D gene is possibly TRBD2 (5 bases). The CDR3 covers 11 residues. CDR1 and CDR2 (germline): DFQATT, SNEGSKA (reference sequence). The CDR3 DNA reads TGCAGTGCTAGAGAAGGTCTAGCACTAAGATTT. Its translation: CSAREGLALRF.

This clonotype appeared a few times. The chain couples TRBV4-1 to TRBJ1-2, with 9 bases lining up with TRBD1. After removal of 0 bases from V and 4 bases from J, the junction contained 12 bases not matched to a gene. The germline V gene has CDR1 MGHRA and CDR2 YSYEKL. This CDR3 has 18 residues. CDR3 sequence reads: CASSQEYGTGRLSYGYTF. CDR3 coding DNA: TGCGCCAGCAGCCAAGAATACGGGACAGGGAGGTTGTCCTATGGCTACACCTTC.